Each of the 19 T cell receptor beta chains below was sequenced from the same sample in a study of T-cell reconstitution after alpha-beta-depleted transplantation in children. Unique molecular identifiers tagged the TCRbeta library. TCRdb analysed the PCR reads with MiXCR anew, one entry per CDR3 protein. The sample shows approximately 500,000 distinct CDR3 sequences, roughly a quarter of them seen only once. Sequencing was performed on PBMCs, taken before TCRalphabeta/CD19-depleted stem cell transplant. The receptors originated from a boy in the first two years of life with Wiskott-Aldrich syndrome, due to receive a stem cell transplant.

The CDR3 bases are TGCGCCAGCAGCTTGGCCTTTAGCGGAGGCTCCTACAATGAGCAGTTCTTC. This codes for CASSLAFSGGSYNEQFF. V gene TRBV5-1 combines with J gene TRBJ2-1; maybe TRBD2 (6 bases). The CDR3 spans 17 residues. V lost 0 bases and J 0 bases, leaving 13 bases between the germline ends. Germline V gene data show CDR1 as SGHRS and CDR2 as YFSETQ.

The chain uses TRBV10-1 and TRBJ2-3; a weak D match, TRBD2 (6 bases). The germline V and J ends were trimmed by 5 bases and 9 bases, with 12 bases remaining between them. The CDR3 extends over 12 amino acids. The V gene's germline CDR1 is WNHNN and CDR2 SYGVQD (reference sequence). DNA of the CDR3: TGCGCCAGCAGTAGGGACTTCCTAACGCAGTATTTT. This sequence encodes CASSRDFLTQYF.

This clonotype turned up a few times. The genes are TRBV5-1 and TRBJ2-5, with D perhaps matching TRBD1 (6 bases). The CDR3 is 13 amino acids. Germline CDR1 is SGHRS and CDR2 is YFSETQ. V was pared by 5 bases and J by 1 base, with 9 bases between. CDR3 bases: TGCGCCAGCAGGACAGGTTCCCAAGAGACCCAGTACTTC. It is translated as CASRTGSQETQYF.

The rearrangement joins TRBV20-1 to TRBJ2-2; D is ambiguous. Germline values: CDR1 DFQATT, CDR2 SNEGSKA (reference sequence). Trimming removed 3 bases from V and 7 bases from J, with 6 bases in between. The length of the CDR3 is 11 residues. The CDR3 protein is CSASRGGELFF. CDR3 DNA sequence: TGCAGTGCTAGTCGAGGCGGGGAGCTGTTTTTT.

The chain uses TRBV5-1 and TRBJ2-3; the D gene is possibly TRBD1 (6 bases). Per germline, CDR1 SGHRS and CDR2 YFSETQ. Trimming pared 1 base from V and 6 bases from J, leaving 12 bases between. The CDR3 is made up of 14 amino acids. CDR3 nucleotide sequence: TGCGCCAGCAGCTTGCAACAGGGTGGCGATACGCAGTATTTT. Its protein is CASSLQQGGDTQYF.

This clonotype has more than one count but fewer than ten. The chain carries TRBV24-1 and TRBJ2-3; 13 positions agree with TRBD2. This CDR3 is built from 16 residues. CDR1 KGHDR and CDR2 SFDVKD come from the germline V gene. The trim removed 5 bases at V and 2 bases at J, leaving 3 bases unmatched. The CDR3 region has the DNA TGTGCCACCAGTGGGGGACTAGCGGGAAACACAGATACGCAGTATTTT. Its protein product is CATSGGLAGNTDTQYF.

As to this clonotype: The junction does not match germline at one end; this may be a read error. The genes are TRBV4-1 and TRBJ2-7; D not certain. CDR1 and CDR2 from the germline V gene are MGHRA and YSYEKL. This CDR3 comprises 16 residues. As DNA, the CDR3 is TGCGCCAGCAGTCAAGGCTCGGCTCGGAGCTCCTACGGGCAGTACTTC. It encodes CASSQGSARSSYGQYF.

A few counts support this clonotype. The genes are TRBV5-1 and TRBJ2-2; TRBD1 agrees at 7 bases. Germline trimming cut 4 bases from V and 6 bases from J; bases unmatched to any gene: 6. The CDR3 is made up of 14 amino acids. Per the germline V gene, CDR1 is SGHRS and CDR2 is YFSETQ. For the CDR3, the DNA is TGCGCCAGCAGCATAGGACAGGCGGCCGGGGAGCTGTTTTTT. As protein: CASSIGQAAGELFF.

This clonotype was detected only a few times. V is TRBV7-2 and J is TRBJ1-5; no firm D call. Germline V gives CDR1 SGHTA, CDR2 FQGNSA. Trimming removed 3 bases at V and 3 bases at J, with 12 bases between. The CDR3 has 15 residues. The CDR3 bases are TGTGCCAGCAGCTTCGATGCGGGGTCCAATCAGCCCCAGCATTTT. Protein: CASSFDAGSNQPQHF.

The chain is built from TRBV5-1 and TRBJ2-3, with D unresolved. There are 14 residues in the CDR3. The ends were cut back, 2 bases at V and 0 bases at J, with 7 bases in the middle. From germline, CDR1 is SGHRS and CDR2 YFSETQ. As DNA, the CDR3 is TGCGCCAGCAGCTTCCGGGTTAGCACAGATACGCAGTATTTT. Its protein product is CASSFRVSTDTQYF. Variable domain in full (rest from reference TRBV5-1 and TRBJ2-3): KAGVTQTPRYLIKTRGQQVTLSCSPISGHRSVSWYQQTPGQGLQFLFEYFSETQRNKGNFPGRFSGRQFSNSRSEMNVSTLELGDSALYLCASSFRVSTDTQYFGPGTRLTVL.

This clonotype was counted between two and nine times. The chain employs TRBV5-1 and TRBJ2-3; D is undetermined. V dropped 2 bases and J dropped 2 bases, with 6 bases sitting between them. The CDR3 spans 13 residues. Looked up from germline, CDR1 is SGHRS and CDR2 is YFSETQ. CDR3 loop: CASSFWVTDTQYF. CDR3 coding DNA: TGCGCCAGCAGCTTTTGGGTCACAGATACGCAGTATTTT. Together with reference TRBV5-1 and TRBJ2-3, the CDR3 gives the full variable domain: KAGVTQTPRYLIKTRGQQVTLSCSPISGHRSVSWYQQTPGQGLQFLFEYFSETQRNKGNFPGRFSGRQFSNSRSEMNVSTLELGDSALYLCASSFWVTDTQYFGPGTRLTVL.

The chain uses TRBV20-1 and TRBJ2-1, with a weak D call TRBD1 (6 bases). Trimming shortened V by 7 bases and J by 4 bases, and 14 bases separated the two germline ends. Germline CDR1 is DFQATT and CDR2 is SNEGSKA (reference sequence). This CDR3 has 13 amino acids. The CDR3 nucleotides read TGCAGTGAAGGGGGATTGGGGTACAATGAGCAGTTCTTC. Translated, it gives CSEGGLGYNEQFF.

V and J are TRBV5-1 and TRBJ2-5; 8 nucleotides match TRBD2. V was clipped by 3 bases and J by 6 bases; unmatched bases: 10. The germline V gene encodes CDR1 SGHRS and CDR2 YFSETQ. The length of the CDR3 is 15 residues. This CDR3 is CASSSGGAGEQTQYF. The CDR3 nucleotides are TGCGCCAGCAGCTCCGGGGGGGCGGGAGAACAGACCCAGTACTTC.

This clonotype was counted only a few times. The chain couples TRBV28 to TRBJ2-2; 8 bases match TRBD2. The germline CDR1 and CDR2 sequences are MDHEN and SYDVKM. This CDR3 is 16 amino acids long. After removal of 6 bases from V and 0 bases from J, the junction contained 6 bases not matched to a gene. The CDR3: CASRGAGAANTGELFF. Written as DNA, the CDR3 is TGTGCCAGCAGGGGAGCGGGAGCAGCGAACACCGGGGAGCTGTTTTTT. Full variable domain (remainder filled in from reference TRBV28 and TRBJ2-2): DVKVTQSSRYLVKRTGEKVFLECVQDMDHENMFWYRQDPGLGLRLIYFSYDVKMKEKGDIPEGYSVSREKKERFSLILESASTNQTSMYLCASRGAGAANTGELFFGEGSRLTVL.

The chain carries TRBV30 and TRBJ2-1; D call uncertain. Trimming left V 3 bases short and J 10 bases short, with 16 bases between. The germline V gene encodes CDR1 GTSNPN and CDR2 SVGIG (reference sequence). The CDR3 contains 13 residues. The CDR3 is CAWRARTFGEQFF. The CDR3 bases are TGTGCCTGGAGAGCTAGGACCTTTGGGGAGCAGTTCTTC. Full variable domain (rest looked up from reference TRBV30 and TRBJ2-1): SQTIHQWPATLVQPVGSPLSLECTVEGTSNPNLYWYRQAAGRGLQLLFYSVGIGQISSEVPQNLSASRPQDRQFILSSKKLLLSDSGFYLCAWRARTFGEQFFGPGTRLTVL.

In its sample, this clonotype was seen many times. CDR3 nucleotide sequence: TGCAGTGCTAGCAGAGAAGAGACCCAGTACTTC. This translates into CSASREETQYF. V gene TRBV20-1 combines with J gene TRBJ2-5; no firm D call. The V and J ends lost 3 bases and 3 bases respectively, with 5 bases between them. The germline gives CDR1 DFQATT, CDR2 SNEGSKA (reference sequence). The length of the CDR3 is 11 residues.

This clonotype has only a few counts. V is TRBV5-1 and J is TRBJ2-3; either TRBD1 or TRBD2 may fit D (5 bases each). Trimming pared 4 bases from V and 4 bases from J, leaving 13 bases between. This CDR3 has 14 amino acids. CDR1 and CDR2 (germline): SGHRS, YFSETQ. In nucleotides, the CDR3 is TGCGCCAGCAGCGACGGACGGGGCTCAGATACGCAGTATTTT. Amino acids: CASSDGRGSDTQYF.

The chain employs TRBV7-9 and TRBJ2-4; D is uncertain. This CDR3 has 11 residues. V was pared by 4 bases and J by 15 bases, with 13 bases between. The germline V gene has CDR1 SEHNR and CDR2 FQNEAQ (reference sequence). CDR3 DNA sequence: TGTGCCAGCAGCTCACATGGGTGGCTGTACTTC. Protein: CASSSHGWLYF.

In its sample, this clonotype was seen a few times. This chain uses TRBV5-1 with TRBJ2-1, with 15 positions matching TRBD2. This CDR3 has 21 residues. V shed 0 bases and J 2 bases; nucleotides not matched to a gene: 12. Germline V gene sequence: CDR1 SGHRS, CDR2 YFSETQ. CDR3 amino acids: CASSLAGLAGGRILAYNEQFF. For the CDR3, the DNA is TGCGCCAGCAGCTTGGCGGGACTAGCGGGAGGACGGATTCTCGCCTACAATGAGCAGTTCTTC. Full variable domain (missing parts from reference TRBV5-1 and TRBJ2-1): KAGVTQTPRYLIKTRGQQVTLSCSPISGHRSVSWYQQTPGQGLQFLFEYFSETQRNKGNFPGRFSGRQFSNSRSEMNVSTLELGDSALYLCASSLAGLAGGRILAYNEQFFGPGTRLTVL.